This T cell receptor beta chain was captured by sequencing in a study of graft-versus-host responses after intestinal transplantation. Background on the study: Transplant types were multivisceral, liver-intestinal, or isolated intestinal. Tacrolimus and steroids were given for around three years to all recipients after anti-thymocyte globulin induction. Study-level points and caveats: Present in recipient marrow, GvH clones included some that appeared first in ileum or blood. Early post-transplant HvG declines showed an association with peak circulating GvH clone levels.

This clone has a handful of counts. The antigen is unknown. The V end lost 4 bases, the J end lost 6 bases, and 10 bases lay between the germline ends. Germline CDR1 is GTSNPN and CDR2 is SVGIG (reference sequence). The CDR3 length is 12 residues. The protocol was immunoSEQ multiplex PCR, while the TCRdb copy is restricted to in-frame clones and leaves out a portion. Among around 13,000 clones listed, almost 85% were seen once. The sequenced sample was PBMCs, obtained after intestinal transplantation. The rearrangement links TRBV30 to TRBJ2-1; weak D call: TRBD1 (5 bases). The receptor's source is a human patient who received an intestinal transplant, so some T cells may come from the graft donor. The CDR3: CAWIGASNEQFF. The DNA for the CDR3 is TGTGCCTGGATAGGGGCTAGCAATGAGCAGTTCTTC.